This is a list of T cell receptor beta chains from one sample in a study of shared clonotypes between healthy human individuals. Assay used: immunoSEQ multiplex PCR; TCRdb lists only in-frame clones, some missing. The table lists around 510,000 clones, approximately 95% of them singletons. The sequencing sample was made of naive CD4+ T cells sorted from blood. These TCRs come from a woman aged 25 to 39 in good health. CDR3s include the opening cysteine and the closing phenylalanine or tryptophan. A D gene is named only where the DNA matches it firmly.

D gene	V gene	J gene	CDR3 length	CDR3 protein
TRBD1	TRBV19	TRBJ1-2	16	CASSRTGRDFDYGYTF
NA	TRBV11-2	TRBJ2-7	12	CASSEDFGEQYF
NA	TRBV29-1	TRBJ2-3	14	CSVGTLGSTDTQYF
TRBD1	TRBV19	TRBJ2-7	13	CASRDRGDGEQYF
NA	TRBV5-1	TRBJ2-2	15	CASSLTSGRSGELFF
NA	TRBV6-5	TRBJ2-1	12	CASGGNYNEQFF
TRBD1	TRBV27	TRBJ2-1	14	CASGDRVAYNEQFF
NA	TRBV7-9	TRBJ1-1	13	CASSTLLWREAFF
NA	TRBV21-1	TRBJ2-7	16	CASSPRDRGLLYEQYF
NA	TRBV4-1	TRBJ2-3	12	CASSQDLDTQYF
TRBD1	TRBV7-9	TRBJ1-1	14	CASSFGQGNTEAFF
NA	TRBV6-5	TRBJ2-1	15	CASSYEGGAYNEQFF
NA	TRBV28	TRBJ2-3	15	CASSTAGTSTDTQYF
TRBD2	TRBV7-6	TRBJ2-1	17	CASRPTIGTSGRNEQFF
NA	TRBV28	TRBJ2-5	13	CASSKWGQETQYF
NA	TRBV28	TRBJ2-7	11	CASSPGYEQYF
NA	TRBV28	TRBJ2-5	14	CASSLLASKETQYF
NA	TRBV28	TRBJ2-6	14	CASSPGGGANVLTF
TRBD1	TRBV19	TRBJ1-5	17	CASSRGQGIDFNQPQHF
TRBD2	TRBV13	TRBJ2-1	18	CASSSPPSGRASYNEQFF
NA	TRBV5-1	TRBJ1-2	13	CASSLGRIYGYTF
TRBD1	TRBV5-1	TRBJ1-1	15	CASSPNRGSDTEAFF
NA	TRBV29-1	TRBJ2-1	15	CSVGRTASSYNEQFF
NA	TRBV29-1	TRBJ2-7	12	CSVGPGRYEQYF
NA	TRBV5-1	TRBJ1-1	13	CASSLGAGTEAFF
TRBD2	TRBV20-1	TRBJ2-7	11	CSWTSGSEQYF
NA	TRBV6-1	TRBJ1-3	13	CASGRVSGNTIYF
NA	TRBV7-9	TRBJ1-2	15	CASSLGDPRDYGYTF
NA	TRBV6-5	TRBJ1-1	13	CASRRGQNTEAFF
NA	TRBV30	TRBJ2-7	13	CAWSTNPPYEQYF
NA	TRBV6-1	TRBJ2-1	13	CASRTGDSDEQFF
NA	TRBV28	TRBJ1-4	15	CASRSRDRDWEKLFF
NA	TRBV6-6	TRBJ1-3	15	CASSYERGSGNTIYF
NA	TRBV28	TRBJ2-7	13	CAIGRDLDYEQYF
NA	TRBV28	TRBJ2-7	12	CASSLPTYEQYF
TRBD1	TRBV25-1	TRBJ1-1	14	CASSGPGQSARAFF
TRBD1	TRBV6-1	TRBJ1-2	15	CASSEAIDRGLGYTF
NA	TRBV5-1	TRBJ1-1	13	CASSPVTHTEAFF
NA	TRBV5-8	NA	13	CASSLGQGGEQYF
TRBD1	TRBV19	TRBJ2-1	14	CASSTGQGSNEQFF
TRBD2	TRBV28	TRBJ2-7	15	CASSLKSGRIDEQYF
TRBD1	TRBV19	TRBJ2-6	17	CASSSGQGFAGANVLTF
TRBD2	TRBV7-2	TRBJ2-4	16	CASSPRGDLAKNIQYF
NA	TRBV28	TRBJ2-7	14	CASSFDSWGNEQYF
NA	TRBV28	TRBJ2-7	14	CASSLGPDPYEQYF